This T cell receptor beta chain is drawn from a study of shared clonotypes between healthy human individuals. Assay used: immunoSEQ multiplex PCR; TCRdb lists only in-frame clones, some missing. The sample consists of a few million clones, approximately 93% of them appearing once. Sequences were obtained from naive CD4+ T cells from PBMCs. The subset: CD45RA+ positively selected. The sequence was obtained from a man younger than 35 in good health. Some clones in this sample may be carry-over from other donors' samples.

This chain's CDR3 is CASWDSRGETQYF. In DNA form, the CDR3 reads TGTGCCAGCTGGGACAGTCGGGGGGAGACCCAGTACTTC. The chain carries TRBV28 and TRBJ2-5, with a weak D call TRBD1 (7 bases). Germline CDR1 MDHEN, CDR2 SYDVKM. Trimming left V 8 bases short and J 5 bases short, with 15 bases between. This CDR3 comprises 13 residues. The entire variable domain, with the rest obtained from reference TRBV28 and TRBJ2-5, is as follows: DVKVTQSSRYLVKRTGEKVFLECVQDMDHENMFWYRQDPGLGLRLIYFSYDVKMKEKGDIPEGYSVSREKKERFSLILESASTNQTSMYLCASWDSRGETQYFGPGTRLLVL.